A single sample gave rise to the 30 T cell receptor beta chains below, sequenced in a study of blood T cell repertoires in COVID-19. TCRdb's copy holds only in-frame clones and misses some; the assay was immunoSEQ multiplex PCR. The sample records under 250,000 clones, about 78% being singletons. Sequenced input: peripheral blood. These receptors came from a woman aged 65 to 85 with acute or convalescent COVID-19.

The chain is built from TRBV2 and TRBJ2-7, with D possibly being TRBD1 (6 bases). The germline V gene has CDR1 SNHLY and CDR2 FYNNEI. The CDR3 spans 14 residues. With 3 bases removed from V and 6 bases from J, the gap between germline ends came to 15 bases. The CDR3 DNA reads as TGTGCCAGCAGTGATGTCAAGGGCAGGGGCGAGCAGTACTTC. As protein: CASSDVKGRGEQYF.

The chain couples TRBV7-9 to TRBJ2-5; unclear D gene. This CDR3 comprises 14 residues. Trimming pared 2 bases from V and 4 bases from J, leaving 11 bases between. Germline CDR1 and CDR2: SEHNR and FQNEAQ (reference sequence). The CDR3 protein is CASSLQSLAETQYF. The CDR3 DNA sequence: TGTGCCAGCAGCTTACAATCGCTGGCAGAGACCCAGTACTTC.

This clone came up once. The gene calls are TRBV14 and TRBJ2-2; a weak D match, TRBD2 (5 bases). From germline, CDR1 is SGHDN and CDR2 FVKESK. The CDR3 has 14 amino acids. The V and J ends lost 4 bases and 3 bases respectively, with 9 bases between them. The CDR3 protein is CASSPGSHTGELFF. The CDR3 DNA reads TGTGCCAGCAGCCCGGGGAGTCACACCGGGGAGCTGTTTTTT. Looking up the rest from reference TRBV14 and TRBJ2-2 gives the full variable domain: EAGVTQFPSHSVIEKGQTVTLRCDPISGHDNLYWYRRVMGKEIKFLLHFVKESKQDESGMPNNRFLAERTGGTYSTLKVQPAELEDSGVYFCASSPGSHTGELFFGEGSRLTVL.

In DNA, the CDR3 is TGTGCCGGGGCGACAGGGAGGAATGAGCAGTTCTTC. Translation gives CAGATGRNEQFF. The chain combines TRBV7-8 with TRBJ2-1; weak D call: TRBD1 (7 bases). V shed 11 bases and J shed 7 bases, with 15 bases lying between them. This CDR3 comprises 12 residues. CDR1 and CDR2 from the germline V gene are SGHVS and FQNEAQ.

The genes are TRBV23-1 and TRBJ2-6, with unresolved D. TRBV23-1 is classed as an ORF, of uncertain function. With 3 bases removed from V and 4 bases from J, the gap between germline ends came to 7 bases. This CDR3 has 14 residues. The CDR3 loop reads CASSHREGANVLTF. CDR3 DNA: TGCGCCAGCAGTCATCGAGAAGGGGCCAACGTCCTGACTTTC.

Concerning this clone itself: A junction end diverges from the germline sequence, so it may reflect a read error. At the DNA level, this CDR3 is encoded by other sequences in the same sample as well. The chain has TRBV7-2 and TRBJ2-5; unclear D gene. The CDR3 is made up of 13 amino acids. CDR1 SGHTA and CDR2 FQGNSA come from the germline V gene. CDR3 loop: CASSFVFVETQYF. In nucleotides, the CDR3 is TGCGCCAGCAGCTTTGTCTTTGTGGAGACCCAGTACTTC. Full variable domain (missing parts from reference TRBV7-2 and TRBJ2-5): GAGVSQSPSNKVTEKGKDVELRCDPISGHTALYWYRQSLGQGLEFLIYFQGNSAPDKSGLPSDRFSAERTGGSVSTLTIQRTQQEDSAVYLCASSFVFVETQYFGPGTRLLVL.

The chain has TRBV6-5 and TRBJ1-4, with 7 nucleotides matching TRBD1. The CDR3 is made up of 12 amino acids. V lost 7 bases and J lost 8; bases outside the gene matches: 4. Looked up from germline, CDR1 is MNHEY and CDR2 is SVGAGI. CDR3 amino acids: CASNKGGEKLFF. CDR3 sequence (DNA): TGTGCCAGCAATAAAGGGGGCGAAAAACTGTTTTTT.

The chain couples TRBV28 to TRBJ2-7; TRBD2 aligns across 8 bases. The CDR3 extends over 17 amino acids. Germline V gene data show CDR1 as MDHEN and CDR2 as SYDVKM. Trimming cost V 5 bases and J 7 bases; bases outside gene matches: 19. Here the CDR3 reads CASSPPSAGGSSKEQYF. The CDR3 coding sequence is TGTGCCAGCAGTCCCCCATCGGCGGGGGGATCCTCTAAAGAGCAGTACTTC. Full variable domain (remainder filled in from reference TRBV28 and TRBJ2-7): DVKVTQSSRYLVKRTGEKVFLECVQDMDHENMFWYRQDPGLGLRLIYFSYDVKMKEKGDIPEGYSVSREKKERFSLILESASTNQTSMYLCASSPPSAGGSSKEQYFGPGTRLTVT.

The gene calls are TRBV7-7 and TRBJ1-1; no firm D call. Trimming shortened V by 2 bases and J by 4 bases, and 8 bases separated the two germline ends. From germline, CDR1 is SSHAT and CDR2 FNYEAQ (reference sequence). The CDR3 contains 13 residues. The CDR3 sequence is CASSLKGGTEAFF. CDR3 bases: TGTGCCAGCAGCTTAAAAGGCGGCACTGAAGCTTTCTTT. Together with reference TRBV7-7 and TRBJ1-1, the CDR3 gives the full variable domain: GAGVSQSPRYKVTKRGQDVTLRCDPISSHATLYWYQQALGQGPEFLTYFNYEAQPDKSGLPSDRFSAERPEGSISTLTIQRTEQRDSAMYRCASSLKGGTEAFFGQGTRLTVV.

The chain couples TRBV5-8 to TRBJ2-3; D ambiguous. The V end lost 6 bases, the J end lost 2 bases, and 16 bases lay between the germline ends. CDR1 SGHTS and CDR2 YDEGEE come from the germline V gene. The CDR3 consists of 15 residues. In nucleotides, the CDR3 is TGTGCCAGCAACCCAGGTTCGAGAGACACAGATACGCAGTATTTT. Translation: CASNPGSRDTDTQYF.

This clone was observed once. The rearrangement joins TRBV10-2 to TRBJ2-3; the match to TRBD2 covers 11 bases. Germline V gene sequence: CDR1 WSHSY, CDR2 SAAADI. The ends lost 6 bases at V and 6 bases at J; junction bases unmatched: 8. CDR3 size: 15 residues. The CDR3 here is CASRISGGAGDTQYF. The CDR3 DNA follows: TGCGCCAGCAGGATTAGCGGGGGGGCAGGGGATACGCAGTATTTT.

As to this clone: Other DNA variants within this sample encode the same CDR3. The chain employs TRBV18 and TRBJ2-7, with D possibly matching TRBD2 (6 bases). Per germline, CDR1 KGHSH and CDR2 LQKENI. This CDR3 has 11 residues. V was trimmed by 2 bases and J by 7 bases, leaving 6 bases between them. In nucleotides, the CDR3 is TGTGCCAGCTCACCAGGAGGGGAGCAGTACTTC. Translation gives CASSPGGEQYF.

CDR3 loop: CASSLLTGATTGELFF. The CDR3 DNA sequence: TGTGCCAGCAGCTTACTGACAGGGGCTACCACCGGGGAGCTGTTTTTT. The gene calls are TRBV7-9 and TRBJ2-2, with 8 bases that match TRBD1. V was clipped by 2 bases and J by 4 bases; unmatched bases: 6. Germline loops: CDR1 SEHNR, CDR2 FQNEAQ (reference sequence). The CDR3 runs 16 residues.

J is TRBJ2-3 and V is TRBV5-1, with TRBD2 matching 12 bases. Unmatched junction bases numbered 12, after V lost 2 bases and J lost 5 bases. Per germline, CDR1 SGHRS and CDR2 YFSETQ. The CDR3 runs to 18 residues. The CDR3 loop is CASSFSSGGAAYIDTQYF. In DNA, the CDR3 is TGCGCCAGCAGCTTTTCTAGCGGGGGGGCCGCCTATATAGATACGCAGTATTTT.

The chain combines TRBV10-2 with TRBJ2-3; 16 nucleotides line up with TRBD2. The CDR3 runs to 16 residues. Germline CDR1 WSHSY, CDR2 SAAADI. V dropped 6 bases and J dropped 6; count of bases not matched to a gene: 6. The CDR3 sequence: CASRPGTSGGGDTQYF. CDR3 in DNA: TGCGCCAGCAGGCCCGGGACTAGCGGGGGGGGCGATACGCAGTATTTT.

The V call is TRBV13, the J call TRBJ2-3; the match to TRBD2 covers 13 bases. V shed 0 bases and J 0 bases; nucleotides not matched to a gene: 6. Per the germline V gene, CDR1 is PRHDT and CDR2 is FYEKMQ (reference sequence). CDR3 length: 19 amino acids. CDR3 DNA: TGTGCCAGCAGCTTAGGGGGACTAGCGGGGACATCTAGCACAGATACGCAGTATTTT. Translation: CASSLGGLAGTSSTDTQYF.

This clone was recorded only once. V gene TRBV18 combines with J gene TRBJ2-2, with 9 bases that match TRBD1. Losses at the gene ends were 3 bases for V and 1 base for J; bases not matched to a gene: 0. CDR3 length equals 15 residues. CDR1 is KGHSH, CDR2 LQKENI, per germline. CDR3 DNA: TGTGCCAGCTCACCGGGACAGGGGAACACCGGGGAGCTGTTTTTT. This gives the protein CASSPGQGNTGELFF.

CDR3 loop: CSVDIVGEQETQYF. The CDR3 DNA is TGCAGCGTTGATATTGTAGGAGAACAAGAGACCCAGTACTTC. The V gene is TRBV29-1, the J gene TRBJ2-5; D ambiguous. The CDR3 consists of 14 residues. Germline CDR1 SQVTM, CDR2 ANQGSEA. V dropped 3 bases and J dropped 2 bases, with 13 bases sitting between them.

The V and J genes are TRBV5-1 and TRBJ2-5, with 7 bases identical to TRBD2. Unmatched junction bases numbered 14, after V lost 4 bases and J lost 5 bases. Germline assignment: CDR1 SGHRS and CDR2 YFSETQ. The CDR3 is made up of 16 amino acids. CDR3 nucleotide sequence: TGCGCCAGCAGCCTCACCATAGCGGGCCCAGGGGAGACCCAGTACTTC. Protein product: CASSLTIAGPGETQYF.

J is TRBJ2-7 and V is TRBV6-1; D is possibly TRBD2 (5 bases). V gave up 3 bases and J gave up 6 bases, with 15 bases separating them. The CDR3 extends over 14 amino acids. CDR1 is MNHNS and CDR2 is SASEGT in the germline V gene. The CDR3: CASSEWGVGGEQYF. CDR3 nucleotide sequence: TGTGCCAGCAGTGAGTGGGGAGTGGGTGGCGAGCAGTACTTC.

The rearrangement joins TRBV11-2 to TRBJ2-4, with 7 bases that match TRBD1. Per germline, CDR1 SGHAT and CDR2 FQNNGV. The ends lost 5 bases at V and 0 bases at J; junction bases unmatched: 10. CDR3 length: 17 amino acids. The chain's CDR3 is CASSRTGTALAKNIQYF. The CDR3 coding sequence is TGTGCCAGCAGCCGAACCGGGACAGCGCTAGCCAAAAACATTCAGTACTTC.

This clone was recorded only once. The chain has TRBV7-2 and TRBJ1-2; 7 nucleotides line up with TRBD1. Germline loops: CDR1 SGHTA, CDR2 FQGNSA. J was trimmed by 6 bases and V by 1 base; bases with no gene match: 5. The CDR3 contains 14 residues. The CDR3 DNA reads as TGTGCCAGCAGCTTAGACGACAGGGAGAATGGCTACACCTTC. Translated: CASSLDDRENGYTF.

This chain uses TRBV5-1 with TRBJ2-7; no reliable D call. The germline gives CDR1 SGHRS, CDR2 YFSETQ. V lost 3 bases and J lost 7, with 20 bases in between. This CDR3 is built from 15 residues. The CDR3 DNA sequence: TGCGCCAGCAGCTCCCAAGCAGGTGGGCTTGAGGAGCAGTACTTC. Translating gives CASSSQAGGLEEQYF. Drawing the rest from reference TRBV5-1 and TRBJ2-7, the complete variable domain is KAGVTQTPRYLIKTRGQQVTLSCSPISGHRSVSWYQQTPGQGLQFLFEYFSETQRNKGNFPGRFSGRQFSNSRSEMNVSTLELGDSALYLCASSSQAGGLEEQYFGPGTRLTVT.

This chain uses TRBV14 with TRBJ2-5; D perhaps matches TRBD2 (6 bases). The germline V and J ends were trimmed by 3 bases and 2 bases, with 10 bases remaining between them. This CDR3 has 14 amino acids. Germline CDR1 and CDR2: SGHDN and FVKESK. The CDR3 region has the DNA TGTGCCAGCAGCCAGTACGGGGGTCAAGAGACCCAGTACTTC. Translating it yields CASSQYGGQETQYF.

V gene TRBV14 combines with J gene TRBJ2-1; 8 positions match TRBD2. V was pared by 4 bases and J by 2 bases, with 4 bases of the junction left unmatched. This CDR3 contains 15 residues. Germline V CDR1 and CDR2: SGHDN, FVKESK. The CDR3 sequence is CASSLGAGAYNEQFF. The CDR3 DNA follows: TGTGCCAGCAGCCTCGGAGCGGGGGCCTACAATGAGCAGTTCTTC.

In DNA form, the CDR3 reads TGCGCCAGCAGCCTGACAGGGGGTCGGTACGAGCAGTACTTC. This sequence encodes CASSLTGGRYEQYF. The chain links TRBV10-1 to TRBJ2-7, with 9 bases aligning to TRBD1. Per germline, CDR1 WNHNN and CDR2 SYGVQD (reference sequence). This CDR3 is built from 14 residues. V lost 6 bases, J lost 4 bases, and 7 bases stayed unmatched.

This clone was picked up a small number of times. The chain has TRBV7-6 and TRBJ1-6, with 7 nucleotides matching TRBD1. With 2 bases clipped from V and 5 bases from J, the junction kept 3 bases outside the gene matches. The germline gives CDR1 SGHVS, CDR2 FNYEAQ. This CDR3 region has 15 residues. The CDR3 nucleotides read TGTGCCAGCAGCTTATCCGGGACAGATAATTCACCCCTCCACTTT. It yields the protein CASSLSGTDNSPLHF.

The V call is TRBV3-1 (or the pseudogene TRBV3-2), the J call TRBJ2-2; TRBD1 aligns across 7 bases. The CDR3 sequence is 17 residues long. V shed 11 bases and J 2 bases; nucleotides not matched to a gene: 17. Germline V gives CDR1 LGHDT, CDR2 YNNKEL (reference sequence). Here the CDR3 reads CASSRRTGTDNTGELFF. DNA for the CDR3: TGTGCCTCTTCCCGCAGGACGGGGACAGACAACACCGGGGAGCTGTTTTTT.

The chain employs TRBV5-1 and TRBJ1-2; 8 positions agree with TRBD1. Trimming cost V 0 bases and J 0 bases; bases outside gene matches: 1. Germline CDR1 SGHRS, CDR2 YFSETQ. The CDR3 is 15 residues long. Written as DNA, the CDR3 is TGCGCCAGCAGCTTGGGACAGGGGCCTAACTATGGCTACACCTTC. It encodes CASSLGQGPNYGYTF.

In DNA, the CDR3 is TGTGCCAGCAGTTACGATTTGGGGGGTATCCAGCCCCAGCATTTT. Translated, it gives CASSYDLGGIQPQHF. V and J are TRBV6-2 or TRBV6-3 and TRBJ1-5; D perhaps matches TRBD1 (5 bases). V was cut by 2 bases and J by 7 bases, with 15 bases left in between. The CDR3 has 15 amino acids. Germline CDR1 reads MNHEY; CDR2 reads SVGEGT.